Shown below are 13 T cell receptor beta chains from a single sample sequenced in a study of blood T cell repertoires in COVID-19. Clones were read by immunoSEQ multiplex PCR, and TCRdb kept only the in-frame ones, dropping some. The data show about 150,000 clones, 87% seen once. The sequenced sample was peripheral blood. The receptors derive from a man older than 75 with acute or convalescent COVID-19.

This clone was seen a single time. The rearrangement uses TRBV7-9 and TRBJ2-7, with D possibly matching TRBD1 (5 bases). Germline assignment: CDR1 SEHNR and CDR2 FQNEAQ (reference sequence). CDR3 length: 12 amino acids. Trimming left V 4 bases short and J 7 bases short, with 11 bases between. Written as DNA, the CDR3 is TGTGCCAGCAGCTCAACAGGTGGAGAGCAGTACTTC. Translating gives CASSSTGGEQYF.

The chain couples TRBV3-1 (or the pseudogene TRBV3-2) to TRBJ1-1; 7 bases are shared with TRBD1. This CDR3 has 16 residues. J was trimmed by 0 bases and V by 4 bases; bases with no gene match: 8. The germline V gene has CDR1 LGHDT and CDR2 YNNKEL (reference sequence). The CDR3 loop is CASSLGQLIMNTEAFF. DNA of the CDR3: TGTGCCAGCAGCCTGGGACAGTTGATAATGAACACTGAAGCTTTCTTT.

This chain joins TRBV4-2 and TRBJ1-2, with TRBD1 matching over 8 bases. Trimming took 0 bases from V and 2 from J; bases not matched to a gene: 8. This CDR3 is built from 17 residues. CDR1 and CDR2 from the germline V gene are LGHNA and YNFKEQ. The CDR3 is CASSQDYGQGSNYGYTF. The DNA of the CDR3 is TGTGCCAGCAGCCAAGATTATGGACAGGGTTCAAACTATGGCTACACCTTC.

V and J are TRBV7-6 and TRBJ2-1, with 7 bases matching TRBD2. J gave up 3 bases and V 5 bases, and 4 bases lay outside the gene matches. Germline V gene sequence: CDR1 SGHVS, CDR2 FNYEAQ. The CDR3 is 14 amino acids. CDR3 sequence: CASSPWDYYNEQFF. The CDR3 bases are TGTGCCAGCAGCCCATGGGACTACTACAATGAGCAGTTCTTC.

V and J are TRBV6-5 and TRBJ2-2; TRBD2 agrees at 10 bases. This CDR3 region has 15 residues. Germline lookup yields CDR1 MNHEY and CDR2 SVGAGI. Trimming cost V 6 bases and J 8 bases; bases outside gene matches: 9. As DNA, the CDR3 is TGTGCCAGCAGGCGACCGGGACTAGCGACTGGGGAGCTGTTTTTT. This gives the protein CASRRPGLATGELFF.

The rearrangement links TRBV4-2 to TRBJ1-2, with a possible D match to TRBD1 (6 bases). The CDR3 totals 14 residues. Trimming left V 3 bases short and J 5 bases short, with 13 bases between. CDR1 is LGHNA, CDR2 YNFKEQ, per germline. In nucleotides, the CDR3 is TGTGCCAGCAGCCAGCCTGGACAGACTTATGGCTACACCTTC. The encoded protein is CASSQPGQTYGYTF.

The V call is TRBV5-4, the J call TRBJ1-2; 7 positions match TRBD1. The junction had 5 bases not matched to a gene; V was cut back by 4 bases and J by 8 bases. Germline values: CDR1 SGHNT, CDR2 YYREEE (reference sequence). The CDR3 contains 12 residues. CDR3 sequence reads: CASSAGGNGYTF. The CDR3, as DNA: TGTGCCAGCAGCGCAGGGGGGAACGGCTACACCTTC.

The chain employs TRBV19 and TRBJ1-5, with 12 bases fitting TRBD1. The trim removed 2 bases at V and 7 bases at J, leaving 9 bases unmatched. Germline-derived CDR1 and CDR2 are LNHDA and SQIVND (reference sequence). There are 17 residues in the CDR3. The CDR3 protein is CASSIRGQGANGQPQHF. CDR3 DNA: TGTGCCAGTAGTATAAGGGGACAGGGGGCTAATGGCCAGCCCCAGCATTTT. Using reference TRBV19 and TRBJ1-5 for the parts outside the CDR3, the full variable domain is DGGITQSPKYLFRKEGQNVTLSCEQNLNHDAMYWYRQDPGQGLRLIYYSQIVNDFQKGDIAEGYSVSREKKESFPLTVTSAQKNPTAFYLCASSIRGQGANGQPQHFGDGTRLSIL.

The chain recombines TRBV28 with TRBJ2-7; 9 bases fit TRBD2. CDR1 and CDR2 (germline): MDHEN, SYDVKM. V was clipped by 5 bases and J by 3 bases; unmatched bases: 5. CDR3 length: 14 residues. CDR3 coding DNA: TGTGCCAGCAGTCATCATAGCGGGAGCTACGAGCAGTACTTC. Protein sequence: CASSHHSGSYEQYF.

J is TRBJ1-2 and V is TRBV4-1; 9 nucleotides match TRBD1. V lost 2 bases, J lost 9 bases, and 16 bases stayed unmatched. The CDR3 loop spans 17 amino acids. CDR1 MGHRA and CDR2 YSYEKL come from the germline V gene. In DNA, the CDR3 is TGCGCCAGCAGCCAACCAAGACGGGGACAGGGAACGAGGAGCTACACCTTC. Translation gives CASSQPRRGQGTRSYTF.

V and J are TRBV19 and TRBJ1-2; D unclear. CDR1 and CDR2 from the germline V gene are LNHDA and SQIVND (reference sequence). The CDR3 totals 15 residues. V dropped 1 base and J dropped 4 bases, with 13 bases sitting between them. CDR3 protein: CASSIVGGGSYGYTF. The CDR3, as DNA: TGTGCCAGTAGTATAGTAGGAGGCGGCAGCTATGGCTACACCTTC.

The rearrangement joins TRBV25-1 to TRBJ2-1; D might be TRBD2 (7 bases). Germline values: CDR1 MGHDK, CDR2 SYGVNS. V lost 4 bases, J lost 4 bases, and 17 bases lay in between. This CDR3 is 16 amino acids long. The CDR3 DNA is TGTGCCAGCAGTGGAGGGGGGGCTGCGGCGTACAATGAGCAGTTCTTC. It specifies CASSGGGAAAYNEQFF. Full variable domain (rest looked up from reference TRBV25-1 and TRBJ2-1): EADIYQTPRYLVIGTGKKITLECSQTMGHDKMYWYQQDPGMELHLIHYSYGVNSTEKGDLSSESTVSRIRTEHFPLTLESARPSHTSQYLCASSGGGAAAYNEQFFGPGTRLTVL.

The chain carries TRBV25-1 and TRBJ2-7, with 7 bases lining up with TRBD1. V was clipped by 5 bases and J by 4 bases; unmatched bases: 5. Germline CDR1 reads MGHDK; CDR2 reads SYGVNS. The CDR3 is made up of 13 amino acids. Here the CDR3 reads CASSSSDRYEQYF. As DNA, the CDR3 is TGTGCCAGCAGTTCCTCGGACAGGTACGAGCAGTACTTC.